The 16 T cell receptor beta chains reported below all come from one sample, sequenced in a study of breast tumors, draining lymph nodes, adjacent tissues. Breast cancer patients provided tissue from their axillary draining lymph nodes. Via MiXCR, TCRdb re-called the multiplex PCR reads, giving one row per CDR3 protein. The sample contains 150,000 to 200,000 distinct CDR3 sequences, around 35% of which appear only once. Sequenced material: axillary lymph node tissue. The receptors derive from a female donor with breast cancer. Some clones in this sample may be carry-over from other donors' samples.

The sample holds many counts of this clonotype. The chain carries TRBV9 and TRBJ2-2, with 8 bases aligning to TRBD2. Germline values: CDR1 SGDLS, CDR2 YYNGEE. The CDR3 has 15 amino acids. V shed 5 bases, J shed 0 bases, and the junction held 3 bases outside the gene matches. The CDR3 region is CASRATSANTGELFF. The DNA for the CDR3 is TGTGCCAGCAGGGCGACTAGCGCGAACACCGGGGAGCTGTTTTTT.

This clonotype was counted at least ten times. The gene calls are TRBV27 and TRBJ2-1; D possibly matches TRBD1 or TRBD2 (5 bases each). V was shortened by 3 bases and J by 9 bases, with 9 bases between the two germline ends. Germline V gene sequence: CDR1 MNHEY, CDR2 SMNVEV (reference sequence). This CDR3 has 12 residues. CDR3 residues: CASSLQRGEQFF. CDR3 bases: TGTGCCAGCAGTTTGCAGAGGGGTGAGCAGTTCTTC.

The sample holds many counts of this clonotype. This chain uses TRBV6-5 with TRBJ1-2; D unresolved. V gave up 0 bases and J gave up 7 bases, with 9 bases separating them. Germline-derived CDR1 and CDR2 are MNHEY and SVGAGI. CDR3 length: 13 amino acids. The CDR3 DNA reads TGTGCCAGCAGTTACTCCTCTGCTGGTGGCTACACCTTC. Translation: CASSYSSAGGYTF.

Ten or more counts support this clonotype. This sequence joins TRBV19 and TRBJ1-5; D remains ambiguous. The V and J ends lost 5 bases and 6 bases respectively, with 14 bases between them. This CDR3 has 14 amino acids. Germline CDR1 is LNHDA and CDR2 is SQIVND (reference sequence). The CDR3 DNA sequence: TGTGCCAGTAGTCCAGGATGGGAAGGTCAGCCCCAGCATTTT. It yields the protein CASSPGWEGQPQHF.

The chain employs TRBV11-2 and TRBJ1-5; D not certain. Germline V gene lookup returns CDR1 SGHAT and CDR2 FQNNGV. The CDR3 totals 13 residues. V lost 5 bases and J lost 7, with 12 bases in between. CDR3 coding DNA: TGTGCCAGCAGCAACCTCCGTGGGCAGCCCCAGCATTTT. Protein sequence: CASSNLRGQPQHF.

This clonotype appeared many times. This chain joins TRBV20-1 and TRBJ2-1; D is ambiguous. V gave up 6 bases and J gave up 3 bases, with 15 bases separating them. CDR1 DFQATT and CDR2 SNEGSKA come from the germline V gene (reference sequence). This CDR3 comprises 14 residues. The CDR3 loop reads CSAPRASFYNEQFF. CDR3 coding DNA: TGCAGTGCCCCCCGGGCGTCCTTCTACAATGAGCAGTTCTTC.

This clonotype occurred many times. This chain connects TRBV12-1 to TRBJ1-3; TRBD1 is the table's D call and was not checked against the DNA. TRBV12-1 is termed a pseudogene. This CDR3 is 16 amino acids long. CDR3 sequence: CASSQDRGLHGNTIYF. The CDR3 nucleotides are TGTGCCAGCAGTCAAGACAGGGGTTTGCATGGAAACACCATATATTTT.

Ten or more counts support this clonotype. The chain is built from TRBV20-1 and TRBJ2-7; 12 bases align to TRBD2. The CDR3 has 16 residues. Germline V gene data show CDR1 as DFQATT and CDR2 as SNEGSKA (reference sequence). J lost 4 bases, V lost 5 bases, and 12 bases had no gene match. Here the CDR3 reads CSAGAGASGGGYEQYF. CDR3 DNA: TGCAGTGCTGGAGCGGGGGCTAGCGGGGGGGGATACGAGCAGTACTTC.

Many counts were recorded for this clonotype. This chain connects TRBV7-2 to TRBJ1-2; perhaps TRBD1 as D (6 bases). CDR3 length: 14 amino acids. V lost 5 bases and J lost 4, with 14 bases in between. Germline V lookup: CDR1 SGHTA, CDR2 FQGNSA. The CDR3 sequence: CASSPPSGAYGYTF. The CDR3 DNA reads TGTGCCAGCAGCCCACCCTCGGGGGCCTATGGCTACACCTTC.

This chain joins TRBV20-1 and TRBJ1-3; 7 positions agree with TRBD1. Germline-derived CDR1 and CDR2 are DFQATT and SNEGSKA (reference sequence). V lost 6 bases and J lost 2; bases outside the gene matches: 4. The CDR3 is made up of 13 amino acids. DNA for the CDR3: TGCAGTGCGTTTACAGGGGCTGGAAACACCATATATTTT. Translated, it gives CSAFTGAGNTIYF.

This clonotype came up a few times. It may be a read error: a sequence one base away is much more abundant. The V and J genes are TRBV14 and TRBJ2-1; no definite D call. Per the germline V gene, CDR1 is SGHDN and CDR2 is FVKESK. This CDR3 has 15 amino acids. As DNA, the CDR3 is TGTGCCAGCAGCCGATACAAAATGAATCGCAATGAGCCGTTCTTC. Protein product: CASSRYKMNRNEPFF.

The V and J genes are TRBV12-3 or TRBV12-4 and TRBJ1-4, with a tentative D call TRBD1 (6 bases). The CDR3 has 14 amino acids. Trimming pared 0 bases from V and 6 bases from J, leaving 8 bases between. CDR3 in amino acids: CASSLAGGHEKLFF. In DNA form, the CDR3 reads TGTGCCAGCAGTTTAGCGGGGGGCCATGAAAAACTGTTTTTT.

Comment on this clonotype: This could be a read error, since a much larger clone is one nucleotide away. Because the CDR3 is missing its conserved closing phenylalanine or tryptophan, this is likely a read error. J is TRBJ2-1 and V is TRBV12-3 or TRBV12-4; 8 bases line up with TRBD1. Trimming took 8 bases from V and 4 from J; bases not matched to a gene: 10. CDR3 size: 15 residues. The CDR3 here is CASSATGALYNEQFV. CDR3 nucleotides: TGTGCCAGCTCTGCGACAGGGGCCCTTTACAATGAGCAGTTCGTC.

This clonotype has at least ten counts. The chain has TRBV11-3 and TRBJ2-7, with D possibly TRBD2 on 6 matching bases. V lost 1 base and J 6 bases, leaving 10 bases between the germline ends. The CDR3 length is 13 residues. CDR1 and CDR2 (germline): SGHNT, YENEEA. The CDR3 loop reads CASSLVFGGEQYF. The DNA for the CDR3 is TGTGCCAGCAGCTTAGTTTTCGGGGGCGAGCAGTACTTC.

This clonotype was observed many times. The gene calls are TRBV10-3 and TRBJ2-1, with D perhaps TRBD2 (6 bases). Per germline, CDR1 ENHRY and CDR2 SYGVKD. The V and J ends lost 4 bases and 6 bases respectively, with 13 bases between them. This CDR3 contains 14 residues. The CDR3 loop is CAISASVGGNEQFF. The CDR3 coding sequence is TGTGCCATCAGTGCATCCGTCGGGGGCAATGAGCAGTTCTTC.

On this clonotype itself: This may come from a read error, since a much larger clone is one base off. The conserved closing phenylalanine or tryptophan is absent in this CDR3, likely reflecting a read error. This CDR3 reads CASSQDGSYEQYS. The CDR3 DNA reads as TGTGCCAGCAGCCAGGACGGCAGTTACGAGCAGTACTCC. The V and J genes are TRBV14 and TRBJ2-7; D remains ambiguous. Germline CDR1 reads SGHDN; CDR2 reads FVKESK. V was trimmed by 3 bases and J by 4 bases, leaving 10 bases between them. This CDR3 is 13 amino acids long.